This TCR beta chain was observed in a study of tumor-infiltrating lymphocytes in localized non-small cell lung cancer. Overall study results and limits: Higher tumor T cell infiltration than in uninvolved lung was supported by TCRbeta sequencing.

Regarding this clone: Its antigen is as yet unknown.

Generated by immunoSEQ multiplex PCR, the TCRdb table keeps only in-frame clones and is missing some. The table has about 16,000 clones, approximately 72% seen once. V was clipped by 1 base and J by 6 bases, with 13 bases between them. This CDR3 comprises 13 residues. CDR1 GTSNPN and CDR2 SVGIG come from the germline V gene (reference sequence). The TCR originated in a human donor with non-small cell lung cancer. The sample consisted of lung tumor tissue. The chain is built from TRBV30 and TRBJ2-7, with D possibly matching TRBD2 (6 bases). CDR3 DNA: TGTGCCTGGAGTGGGGGGACTTTTGCCGAGCAGTACTTC. As protein: CAWSGGTFAEQYF.